Listed here are 15 T cell receptor beta chains from one sample, sequenced in a study of shared clonotypes between healthy human individuals. TCRdb's copy holds only in-frame clones and misses some; the assay was immunoSEQ multiplex PCR. Here the sample spans under 1,100,000 clones, approximately 70% being singletons. The specimen was memory CD4+ T cells sorted from blood. Regarding subset: CD45RA-negative fraction. The receptors come from a man aged 18 to 35 in good health.

The V and J genes are TRBV9 and TRBJ2-3; 7 bases are a match to TRBD2. V shed 4 bases and J 6 bases; nucleotides not matched to a gene: 5. The CDR3 spans 13 residues. Germline values: CDR1 SGDLS, CDR2 YYNGEE. CDR3 sequence: CASSTMGGDTQYF. As DNA, the CDR3 is TGTGCCAGCAGCACTATGGGAGGGGATACGCAGTATTTT.

This clone was seen only once. The CDR3 DNA reads TGTGCCAGCAGTTACTCGGAGAGCCAAAGGGCCAACGTCCTGACTTTC. Translating it yields CASSYSESQRANVLTF. This chain uses TRBV6-5 with TRBJ2-6; no reliable D call. Trimming pared 0 bases from V and 5 bases from J, leaving 11 bases between. CDR1 is MNHEY, CDR2 SVGAGI, per germline. The CDR3 is made up of 16 amino acids.

This clone was seen at least ten times. The chain employs TRBV7-9 and TRBJ2-3, with TRBD1 as a possible D gene (5 bases). In germline, CDR1 is SEHNR, CDR2 FQNEAQ (reference sequence). CDR3 length equals 16 residues. Trimming removed 6 bases from V and 0 bases from J, with 16 bases in between. This CDR3 reads CASSPPATESTDTQYF. The CDR3 DNA reads TGTGCCAGCAGTCCTCCAGCGACAGAGAGCACAGATACGCAGTATTTT.

This clone occurred a few times. V gene TRBV19 combines with J gene TRBJ1-5, with unresolved D. This CDR3 has 13 amino acids. V gave up 5 bases and J gave up 7 bases, with 12 bases separating them. Germline CDR1 and CDR2: LNHDA and SQIVND (reference sequence). The CDR3 protein is CASSWAVEQPQHF. The DNA for the CDR3 is TGTGCCAGTAGTTGGGCCGTGGAGCAGCCCCAGCATTTT.

This chain links TRBV6-1 with TRBJ2-2; D is undetermined. V was clipped by 5 bases and J by 6 bases, with 10 bases between them. The CDR3 loop spans 13 amino acids. Germline-derived CDR1 and CDR2 are MNHNS and SASEGT. CDR3 sequence (DNA): TGTGCCAGCAGTTCCCCACCGGCCGGGGAGCTGTTTTTT. Amino acid sequence: CASSSPPAGELFF.

The chain is built from TRBV7-2 and TRBJ1-1; a possible D gene is TRBD1 (5 bases). V was shortened by 3 bases and J by 2 bases, with 10 bases between the two germline ends. This CDR3 spans 14 amino acids. Germline CDR1 is SGHTA and CDR2 is FQGNSA. In nucleotides, the CDR3 is TGTGCCAGCAGCTTCGGGGGTTTTAACACTGAAGCTTTCTTT. Protein sequence: CASSFGGFNTEAFF.

V gene TRBV6-1 combines with J gene TRBJ2-7, with D possibly TRBD2 on 5 matching bases. Germline V gives CDR1 MNHNS, CDR2 SASEGT. The CDR3 is 14 residues long. Trimming stripped 6 bases from V and 1 base from J, with 13 bases between. The CDR3 coding sequence is TGTGCCAGCAGGCCCCCGGGATTATCCTACGAGCAGTACTTC. It encodes CASRPPGLSYEQYF.

As to this clone: In the same sample, other DNA sequences code for this CDR3. This sequence joins TRBV7-9 and TRBJ1-3, with 9 bases matching TRBD1. This CDR3 is built from 15 residues. The V segment lost 6 bases and the J segment 0 bases; nucleotides outside the gene matches: 3. Germline V gene data show CDR1 as SEHNR and CDR2 as FQNEAQ (reference sequence). CDR3: CASSQGQGSGNTIYF. The CDR3 nucleotides read TGTGCCAGCAGTCAGGGACAGGGCTCTGGAAACACCATATATTTT.

The chain recombines TRBV6-5 with TRBJ2-4; possible D gene TRBD2, 5 bases. Germline CDR1 MNHEY, CDR2 SVGAGI. This CDR3 has 14 amino acids. Trimming took 4 bases from V and 9 from J, leaving 16 bases between them. CDR3 DNA sequence: TGTGCCAGCAGTTCCCCACATTTACGGGGCATTCAGTACTTC. This sequence encodes CASSSPHLRGIQYF.

This chain connects TRBV6-1 to TRBJ2-4, with D possibly being TRBD1 (5 bases). Trimming left V 1 base short and J 1 base short, with 11 bases between. The CDR3 has 16 residues. Germline assignment: CDR1 MNHNS and CDR2 SASEGT. In nucleotides, the CDR3 is TGTGCCAGCAGTGAAGGACAGAACCCCGCCAAAAACATTCAGTACTTC. The encoded protein is CASSEGQNPAKNIQYF.

The chain employs TRBV5-8 and TRBJ2-5, with TRBD2 identical over 7 bases. The CDR3 has 14 amino acids. CDR1 is SGHTS, CDR2 YDEGEE, per germline. Trimming removed 4 bases from V and 5 bases from J; junction bases left unmatched: 8. The CDR3 region is CASSVETSSETQYF. CDR3 sequence (DNA): TGTGCCAGCAGCGTAGAGACTAGCAGTGAGACCCAGTACTTC.

This clone was observed a few times. CDR3 amino acids: CASSDLELSGYTF. CDR3 in DNA: TGTGCCAGCAGTGATTTAGAGTTGAGCGGCTACACCTTC. This rearrangement joins TRBV25-1 to TRBJ1-2, with no clear D. This CDR3 comprises 13 residues. Per germline, CDR1 MGHDK and CDR2 SYGVNS. The V and J ends lost 3 bases and 8 bases respectively, with 13 bases between them.

The chain employs TRBV12-5 and TRBJ2-3; D is possibly TRBD1 or TRBD2 (6 bases each). Germline V lookup: CDR1 LGHNT, CDR2 FRNRAP. There are 12 residues in the CDR3. The V end was cut by 6 bases, the J end by 5 bases, with 9 bases between. The CDR3 spells CASGQGGDTQYF. DNA of the CDR3: TGTGCTAGTGGACAGGGAGGAGATACGCAGTATTTT.

V and J are TRBV7-2 and TRBJ2-2, with D maybe TRBD2 (6 bases). The CDR3 has 19 amino acids. CDR1 and CDR2 from the germline V gene are SGHTA and FQGNSA. Trimming took off 0 bases at V and 6 bases at J, with 23 bases between the two ends. CDR3 in amino acids: CASSLAPVGRRGLSGELFF. As DNA, the CDR3 is TGTGCCAGCAGCTTAGCCCCGGTCGGGAGACGTGGTCTATCCGGGGAGCTGTTTTTT.

This chain links TRBV5-1 with TRBJ2-7, with 9 bases lining up with TRBD2. The J segment lost 0 bases and the V segment lost 4 bases, leaving 2 bases of the junction unmatched. The germline V gene encodes CDR1 SGHRS and CDR2 YFSETQ. This CDR3 has 14 residues. CDR3 region: CASSPSGDSYEQYF. The DNA for the CDR3 is TGCGCCAGCAGCCCTAGCGGGGACTCCTACGAGCAGTACTTC.